Described below is a single T cell receptor (beta chain) sequence and its context. Naive-designated CD8 cells lacked CD45RO, were positively enriched for CCR7, and omitted terminally differentiated effector memory CD45RA+ cells. Germline CDR1 SGHRS, CDR2 YFSETQ. Trimming shortened V by 1 base and J by 10 bases, and 15 bases separated the two germline ends. CDR3 length: 14 residues. This entry is derived from a study of shared clonotypes between healthy human individuals. Generated by immunoSEQ multiplex PCR, the TCRdb table keeps only in-frame clones and is missing some. The sample holds approximately 720,000 clones, about 91% seen once.

The sequence was collected from a man aged 30 to 39 in good health. The specimen sequenced was naive CD8+ T cells sorted from blood. The chain uses TRBV5-1 and TRBJ2-1; perhaps TRBD2 as D (6 bases). Here the CDR3 reads CASSLTSGLSEQFF. The CDR3 DNA reads as TGCGCCAGCAGCTTGACAAGTGGACTATCAGAGCAGTTCTTC.